The clone carrying this T cell receptor beta chain was counted a few times. Sequencing was performed with immunoSEQ multiplex PCR; in TCRdb, only in-frame clones are kept and a portion is missing. The table has 130,000 or so clones, around 84% seen once; the top ten hold 7% to 10%. The V segment lost 6 bases and the J segment 4 bases; nucleotides outside the gene matches: 10. From germline, CDR1 is MNHEY and CDR2 SMNVEV (reference sequence). The CDR3 consists of 15 residues. The data were obtained in a study of blood T cell repertoires in COVID-19. Study as a whole: Acute-phase and convalescent COVID-19 samples originated in the United States, Italy and Spain. PBMCs, B-cell-depleted T cells, or T cells provided the cDNA or gDNA that made up the material.

What was sequenced was peripheral blood. The TCR was taken from a woman aged 55-69 years with acute or convalescent COVID-19. The rearrangement uses TRBV27 and TRBJ1-2; 8 bases are shared with TRBD1. The CDR3 DNA follows: TGTGCCAGCAGCCGCCCGGGGACAGGTCTCTATGGCTACACCTTC. This sequence encodes CASSRPGTGLYGYTF.